Presented here are 26 T cell receptor beta chains from one specimen sequenced in a study of cytomegalovirus exposure and HLA in healthy donors. A multiplex PCR was run with 60 Vbeta primers and 13 Jbeta primers. Here immunoSEQ multiplex PCR was the method, and the copy in TCRdb shows in-frame clones only, minus some. The sample has some 130,000 clones; 70% to 80% are singletons. Sequenced input: PBMCs. The source of these receptors is a man aged 25-40 years in good health and CMV-seronegative.

This clone was seen only once. The chain links TRBV2 to TRBJ2-7; 11 bases are shared with TRBD1. Germline CDR1 is SNHLY and CDR2 is FYNNEI. The CDR3 runs to 14 residues. J gave up 5 bases and V 7 bases, and 7 bases lay outside the gene matches. The CDR3 sequence: CASTGDRGIHEQYF. Here the CDR3 DNA reads TGTGCCAGCACCGGGGACAGGGGGATCCACGAGCAGTACTTC.

V gene TRBV7-2 combines with J gene TRBJ2-1, with 9 bases fitting TRBD2. From germline, CDR1 is SGHTA and CDR2 FQGNSA. There are 14 residues in the CDR3. With V trimmed by 6 bases and J by 10 bases, 10 bases remained unmatched. The CDR3 spells CASSWASGDGEQFF. DNA of the CDR3: TGTGCCAGCAGTTGGGCTAGCGGGGATGGGGAGCAGTTCTTC.

The chain couples TRBV19 to TRBJ2-3; D may be TRBD1 (6 bases). The germline V and J ends were trimmed by 5 bases and 1 base, with 19 bases remaining between them. The CDR3 runs to 17 residues. Germline values: CDR1 LNHDA, CDR2 SQIVND (reference sequence). In DNA, the CDR3 is TGTGCCAGTAGTGATACACCTCAGGGGTTTGGCACAGATACGCAGTATTTT. Its protein is CASSDTPQGFGTDTQYF.

The J gene is TRBJ2-3, the V gene TRBV6-5; 10 positions agree with TRBD2. Looked up from germline, CDR1 is MNHEY and CDR2 is SVGAGI. The ends lost 2 bases at V and 2 bases at J; junction bases unmatched: 4. This CDR3 is built from 16 residues. CDR3 sequence: CASSYAGTSATDTQYF. The CDR3 region has the DNA TGTGCCAGCAGTTACGCCGGGACTAGCGCCACAGATACGCAGTATTTT.

The V and J genes are TRBV6-5 and TRBJ1-2; D gene uncertain. Trimming cost V 5 bases and J 1 base, with 11 bases left between them. This CDR3 has 14 amino acids. The V gene's germline CDR1 is MNHEY and CDR2 SVGAGI. CDR3 in DNA: TGTGCCAGCAGTGTCGGTACGGGTAACTATGGCTACACCTTC. Translation: CASSVGTGNYGYTF.

This sequence joins TRBV28 and TRBJ2-1, with 10 nucleotides matching TRBD2. The CDR3 covers 15 residues. Germline values: CDR1 MDHEN, CDR2 SYDVKM. J was trimmed by 7 bases and V by 7 bases; bases with no gene match: 10. This chain's CDR3 is CASNPLAGGRNEQFF. The CDR3 DNA is TGTGCCAGCAACCCTTTAGCGGGAGGTAGAAATGAGCAGTTCTTC.

V is TRBV5-4 and J is TRBJ2-7; TRBD2 agrees at 10 bases. This CDR3 has 18 amino acids. CDR1 is SGHNT, CDR2 YYREEE, per germline (reference sequence). With V trimmed by 0 bases and J by 2 bases, 11 bases remained unmatched. The CDR3 DNA reads as TGTGCCAGCAGCTTGGAATTAGCGGGAGGTACATTACCCTACGAGCAGTACTTC. Translation: CASSLELAGGTLPYEQYF.

CDR3 nucleotide sequence: TGTGCCAGCAGTTTAGTCTGGGGGGGGTACCGGCCCCAGCATTTT. It encodes CASSLVWGGYRPQHF. The chain couples TRBV28 to TRBJ1-5; tentative D call: TRBD1 (5 bases). The CDR3 is made up of 15 amino acids. Germline V gives CDR1 MDHEN, CDR2 SYDVKM. V was shortened by 2 bases and J by 9 bases, with 17 bases between the two germline ends.

The chain couples TRBV7-6 to TRBJ1-6; D is undetermined. Germline CDR1 and CDR2: SGHVS and FNYEAQ. Trimming stripped 5 bases from V and 13 bases from J, with 18 bases between. This CDR3 is 14 amino acids long. Here the CDR3 DNA reads TGTGCCAGCAGCCCCGAGGGAGCGCGAATCCCCCTCCACTTT. Translating gives CASSPEGARIPLHF.

This CDR3 is CASSSGGYTEAFF. The CDR3 coding sequence is TGCGCCAGCAGCTCCGGGGGTTACACTGAAGCTTTCTTT. This rearrangement joins TRBV5-1 to TRBJ1-1; tentative D call: TRBD1 (5 bases). V lost 3 bases and J lost 3, with 9 bases in between. CDR3 length: 13 residues. CDR1 and CDR2 (germline): SGHRS, YFSETQ. Looking up the rest from reference TRBV5-1 and TRBJ1-1 gives the full variable domain: KAGVTQTPRYLIKTRGQQVTLSCSPISGHRSVSWYQQTPGQGLQFLFEYFSETQRNKGNFPGRFSGRQFSNSRSEMNVSTLELGDSALYLCASSSGGYTEAFFGQGTRLTVV.

The chain employs TRBV5-6 and TRBJ1-1; D is perhaps TRBD1 (6 bases). V gave up 5 bases and J gave up 4 bases, with 15 bases separating them. The CDR3 runs to 14 residues. Germline loops: CDR1 SGHDT, CDR2 YYEEEE. CDR3 sequence reads: CASRQGPEVTEAFF. CDR3 sequence (DNA): TGTGCCAGCAGACAGGGCCCCGAGGTCACTGAAGCTTTCTTT.

The rearrangement joins TRBV30 to TRBJ2-7; TRBD2 matches at 10 bases. J lost 5 bases, V lost 1 base, and 14 bases had no gene match. The length of the CDR3 is 17 residues. The germline V gene encodes CDR1 GTSNPN and CDR2 SVGIG (reference sequence). Here the CDR3 DNA reads TGTGCCTGGAGTGCCCTCGGTCTAGCGGGAGCGGGCAACGAGCAGTACTTC. It encodes CAWSALGLAGAGNEQYF.

This clone occurred a few times. V is TRBV7-9 and J is TRBJ2-1; 11 bases are shared with TRBD2. The CDR3 is 16 residues long. Germline V CDR1 and CDR2: SEHNR, FQNEAQ (reference sequence). The V and J ends lost 4 bases and 6 bases, in that order; junction bases with no gene match: 8. The DNA of the CDR3 is TGTGCCAGCAGCTCTCTATCTAGCGGGAGGTTCAATGAGCAGTTCTTC. This translates into CASSSLSSGRFNEQFF.

This clone has a handful of counts. The chain employs TRBV5-4 and TRBJ1-1; D is unclear. V lost 0 bases, J lost 6 bases, and 6 bases lay in between. CDR3 length: 12 residues. The germline gives CDR1 SGHNT, CDR2 YYREEE (reference sequence). Here the CDR3 reads CASSLGAAEAFF. The CDR3 DNA reads as TGTGCCAGCAGCTTGGGGGCCGCTGAAGCTTTCTTT.

J is TRBJ2-1 and V is TRBV13; TRBD2 matches 7 bases. This CDR3 is built from 16 residues. The germline V gene has CDR1 PRHDT and CDR2 FYEKMQ (reference sequence). Trimming took 2 bases from V and 3 from J; bases not matched to a gene: 7. CDR3: CASSLIAGQIYNEQFF. In nucleotides, the CDR3 is TGTGCCAGCAGCTTAATAGCGGGCCAAATCTACAATGAGCAGTTCTTC.

This chain connects TRBV11-1 to TRBJ1-1; tentative D call: TRBD1 (6 bases). Trimming removed 3 bases at V and 5 bases at J, with 16 bases between. This CDR3 is 15 amino acids long. Germline loops: CDR1 SGHAT, CDR2 FQDESV (reference sequence). For the CDR3, the DNA is TGTGCCAGCAGCTTCAGGACCACAGGGCTGACTGAAGCTTTCTTT. Amino acid sequence: CASSFRTTGLTEAFF. Variable domain in full (rest from reference TRBV11-1 and TRBJ1-1): EAEVAQSPRYKITEKSQAVAFWCDPISGHATLYWYRQILGQGPELLVQFQDESVVDDSQLPKDRFSAERLKGVDSTLKIQPAELGDSAMYLCASSFRTTGLTEAFFGQGTRLTVV.

This clone was counted at least ten times. This chain uses TRBV6-4 with TRBJ2-5; 9 bases line up with TRBD2. The trim removed 5 bases at V and 5 bases at J, leaving 9 bases unmatched. The CDR3 runs 15 residues. Per the germline V gene, CDR1 is MRHNA and CDR2 is SNTAGT. The DNA for the CDR3 is TGTGCCAGCAGTCCCTTAGCGGGAGCGATGGAGACCCAGTACTTC. Translated, it gives CASSPLAGAMETQYF.

The chain links TRBV7-8 to TRBJ1-1; a possible D gene is TRBD1 (5 bases). The CDR3 has 14 amino acids. In germline, CDR1 is SGHVS, CDR2 FQNEAQ. Trimming pared 0 bases from V and 4 bases from J, leaving 9 bases between. CDR3 amino acids: CASSLAGASTEAFF. CDR3 DNA sequence: TGTGCCAGCAGCTTAGCAGGGGCGAGCACTGAAGCTTTCTTT.

The DNA for the CDR3 is TGTGCCAGCAGTCCACTGGACAGGGTACATCAGCCCCAGCATTTT. Residues: CASSPLDRVHQPQHF. The chain employs TRBV5-4 and TRBJ1-5, with 8 bases aligning to TRBD1. The CDR3 is 15 residues long. J gave up 5 bases and V 5 bases, and 9 bases lay outside the gene matches. Germline values: CDR1 SGHNT, CDR2 YYREEE (reference sequence).

The chain carries TRBV6-1 and TRBJ1-1; TRBD1 aligns across 8 bases. The germline CDR1 and CDR2 sequences are MNHNS and SASEGT. The CDR3 sequence is 14 residues long. V dropped 7 bases and J dropped 4; count of bases not matched to a gene: 8. The chain's CDR3 is CASILDRGGTEAFF. The CDR3 DNA follows: TGTGCCAGCATCCTCGACAGGGGAGGCACTGAAGCTTTCTTT.

V gene TRBV5-1 combines with J gene TRBJ1-1; 7 bases agree with TRBD1. Germline-derived CDR1 and CDR2 are SGHRS and YFSETQ. Germline trimming cut 1 base from V and 1 base from J; bases unmatched to any gene: 13. CDR3 length: 18 amino acids. The chain's CDR3 is CASSLTLGRGTENTEAFF. The CDR3 DNA is TGCGCCAGCAGCTTGACCCTCGGTAGGGGGACAGAGAACACTGAAGCTTTCTTT.

The chain couples TRBV28 to TRBJ1-4; no clear D. Germline CDR1 and CDR2: MDHEN and SYDVKM. The CDR3 is 11 amino acids. DNA of the CDR3: TGTGTAGCGCAATCTAATGAAAAACTGTTTTTT. Its protein is CVAQSNEKLFF.

CDR3 region: CASRPSPGATDTQYF. The CDR3 region has the DNA TGTGCCAGCAGACCGAGCCCTGGGGCCACAGATACGCAGTATTTT. This chain links TRBV2 with TRBJ2-3; tentatively, D is TRBD1 (5 bases). The germline V gene has CDR1 SNHLY and CDR2 FYNNEI. The CDR3 contains 15 residues. V dropped 6 bases and J dropped 2 bases, with 15 bases sitting between them.

CDR3 sequence: CASSLGLAGTDTQYF. The CDR3 DNA sequence: TGCGCCAGCAGCTTGGGTCTAGCGGGAACAGATACGCAGTATTTT. The chain joins TRBV5-1 to TRBJ2-3, with 9 nucleotides matching TRBD2. The V and J ends lost 0 bases and 3 bases, in that order; junction bases with no gene match: 2. The CDR3 has 15 residues. CDR1 and CDR2 from the germline V gene are SGHRS and YFSETQ.

This chain links TRBV6-1 with TRBJ1-1; D gene unclear. CDR1 MNHNS and CDR2 SASEGT come from the germline V gene. CDR3 size: 14 residues. The V end was cut by 2 bases, the J end by 1 base, with 8 bases between. As DNA, the CDR3 is TGTGCCAGCAGTGAAATTCGGGGGAACACTGAAGCTTTCTTT. Protein: CASSEIRGNTEAFF.

This chain links TRBV12-5 with TRBJ2-3; the D gene is possibly TRBD1 (6 bases). V was trimmed by 5 bases and J by 4 bases, leaving 16 bases between them. The CDR3 is 15 residues long. Germline CDR1 and CDR2: LGHNT and FRNRAP. The CDR3 DNA follows: TGTGCTAGTGGTCAACAGGGTTTCGGCGCAGATACGCAGTATTTT. Translating gives CASGQQGFGADTQYF.